This TCR beta chain was recovered during a study of beta chain features in type 1 diabetes listed by TCRdb under 2018. Some background on the complete study: Patients and healthy donors did not differ in mean age, gender distribution, total cell number or subset yield. A total of 85 million to 110 million sorted cells were examined across all samples, and RNA yield correlated strongly with the number of cells per subset. The study compared TCRB repertoires of sorted circulating CD4+ T cell subsets between recently diagnosed type 1 diabetes patients and matched healthy donors. Regulatory and stem cell-like memory subsets were isolated from only 8 patients and about 8 healthy donors, whereas naive and central memory subsets came from all 28 donors.

This clone was picked up a small number of times. Its antigen is unknown. One junction end does not reproduce the germline sequence, and a read error may be involved. A single peripheral blood draw of around 0.11 L on average was collected from each donor into heparinised tubes. A BD FACSAria II was used to sort naive, central memory, regulatory and stem cell-like memory CD4+ T cells with a panel that included CD45RO, CCR7, CD25, CD127, CD95 and CD27. Purity was above 95% for every sorted population. Right away, PBMCs were isolated by Lymphoprep density gradient centrifugation and were stained directly, with no culture step. To minimize batch effects, samples were stained and sorted in pairs, one healthy donor with one patient per experiment. The entire isolated RNA was reverse transcribed using the High Capacity cDNA Reverse Transcription Kit, and thus expressed TCRB transcripts were sequenced. Naive, central memory and regulatory T cell samples underwent deep immunoSEQ sequencing, averaging roughly 3.3 million total reads per sample. Sorted cells were lysed in RLT buffer and RNA was extracted with DNase-treated RNeasy Micro or Mini kits, depending on cell number. Each cell subset was processed on its own to prevent cross-contamination, while patient and healthy donor samples were processed together. Using the immunoSEQ multiplex PCR, TCRB sequences were amplified from cDNA into 87-bp fragments spanning the CDR3 region. Sequencing of the amplicons was performed on the Illumina HiSeq platform. Concerning the study's data processing: Synthetic template baselines were used to correct PCR bias computationally, reads within Hamming distance 2 were collapsed together, and singletons that could not be merged were discarded. Reads were aligned to IMGT to assign V, D and J genes, CDR3 length, and insertions or deletions at six rearrangement sites. Clonotype counts were normalized to sorted cell number within each subset before computing true diversity and Gini coefficients with the tcR R package. The overlap coefficient, calculated on TCRB nucleotide sequences, was used to measure repertoire sharing. The table comes from immuneACCESS by way of TCRdb, which keeps in-frame sequences with V and J called. Part of the clones is missing from these tables; in studies checked, under half for an unresolved V gene and the rest for unknown reasons. V and J calls and clone size are as listed in that table; D and trimming were resolved from the DNA. This sample is represented by 200,000 to 300,000 clones; around a quarter of them were singletons. The ten largest account for under 5% of the sample.

General study outcomes and caveats: A moderate but significant shortening of TCRB CDR3 length was observed in type 1 diabetes patients in all four CD4+ subsets. The naive, central memory and regulatory TCRB repertoires appeared to resemble one another more closely among patients than among healthy donors. Shorter templates might be favored by PCR, yet because patient and control samples were amplified and corrected together, any such skew would affect both groups equally. Only small numbers of individuals were included in the HLA sub-analyses, which left unresolved whether HLA type had any influence on TCRB rearrangement. At VDJ recombination sites, type 1 diabetes patients had fewer insertions and more deleted nucleotides, which implies abnormalities in thymic rearrangement. Because cDNA rather than genomic DNA was sequenced, highly expressing activated cells could have been over-represented, although no difference in activation and CD3 levels was found between groups.

The CDR3 sequence holds 17 residues, the cysteine and phenylalanine included. Only the CDR3 DNA is retained, 51 bases long and in frame from the first base. The germline V gene (reference sequence) specifies LNHNV as CDR1 and YYDKDF as CDR2. This sequence originates from a man aged 25-45 years in good health. Recombination joined TRBV15 with TRBJ1-1; perhaps TRBD1 is the D gene, with 5 bases matching. What was sequenced was central memory CD4+ T cells from blood. CDR3 protein: CATGRDGPGGFNTEAFF. The bases are TGTGCCACCGGCAGAGACGGGCCGGGGGGTTTCAACACTGAAGCTTTCTTT.